A selection of T cell receptor beta chains follows, all from one sample in a study of preoperative IRX-2 immunotherapy in early breast cancer. The method was immunoSEQ multiplex PCR; TCRdb's version includes in-frame clones alone and lacks a portion of them. This sample has tens of thousands of clones, with 83% found just once. Sample: lymph node tissue, taken from a patient treated with IRX-2 immunotherapy. The receptors here all came from a human donor with breast cancer. Both conserved end residues are trimmed from each CDR3. Each record gives: J gene, V gene, CDR3 protein.

>TRBJ1-3|TRBV28
ASSLTDSGNTIY
>TRBJ1-1|TRBV18
ASSPPGREAF
>TRBJ1-6|TRBV4-1
ASSQLQEAAFGSPLH
>TRBJ2-7|TRBV6-8
ASSVDRTYEQY
>TRBJ2-2|TRBV28
ASGTGTNTGELF
>TRBJ2-1|TRBV5-8
ASSYWINNEQF
>TRBJ1-2|TRBV19
ASSIDVQTRDVYGYT
>TRBJ1-4|TRBV18
ASSPPGTAEKLF
>TRBJ1-4|TRBV19
ASRVQGGYEKLF
>TRBJ2-1|TRBV10-2
ASSEPQREQF
>TRBJ1-5|TRBV28
ASSHTGGGMEPQH
>TRBJ1-3|TRBV30
ACLAWAGASGNTIY
>TRBJ2-3|TRBV15
ATRGLAGLTDTQY
>TRBJ2-5|TRBV5-1
ASSLGLADYQETQY
>TRBJ2-5|TRBV2
ASDLLQLPGETQY
>TRBJ2-6|TRBV11-3
ASSEQGDPANVLT